Included here is one T cell receptor (beta chain) sequence, with context. TCRdb analysed the reads with MiXCR anew, one entry per CDR3 protein. The table includes around 300,000 distinct CDR3 sequences, approximately 9.5% detected once. This sample was included in a study of T cell repertoires in cytomegalovirus infection. The CDR3 sequence is 15 residues long. CDR1 and CDR2 (germline): LNHDA, SQIVND (reference sequence). Trimming removed 7 bases from V and 1 base from J; junction bases left unmatched: 6. The TCR sequence derives from a human donor in good health (CMV status not recorded). Some clones in this sample may be carry-over from other donors' samples. The rearrangement joins TRBV19 to TRBJ1-5; 8 bases align to TRBD1. Sequencing was carried out using PBMCs. CDR3 residues: CASTGQGASNQPQHF. CDR3 nucleotides: TGTGCCAGTACCGGACAGGGCGCCAGCAATCAGCCCCAGCATTTT. The entire variable domain, with the rest obtained from reference TRBV19 and TRBJ1-5, is as follows: DGGITQSPKYLFRKEGQNVTLSCEQNLNHDAMYWYRQDPGQGLRLIYYSQIVNDFQKGDIAEGYSVSREKKESFPLTVTSAQKNPTAFYLCASTGQGASNQPQHFGDGTRLSIL.